This T cell receptor beta chain derives from a study of blood T cell repertoires in COVID-19. Original processing notes: Scientists estimated how many nucleated cells there were by amplifying reference gene primers. Sequenced by immunoSEQ multiplex PCR; TCRdb stores in-frame clones only, minus some. That table furnishes V, J and clone size, whereas the DNA furnished D and trimming. The sample records about 130,000 clones, 78% being singletons. Each participant's cohort was designated according to participant-reported clinical history. CDR3 length: 13 residues. With 4 bases clipped from V and 5 bases from J, the junction kept 3 bases outside the gene matches. Germline lookup yields CDR1 SGHRS and CDR2 YFSETQ.

The gene calls are TRBV5-1 and TRBJ2-4; TRBD1 matches 7 bases. The receptor comes from a woman in her fifties or sixties who had recovered from COVID-19. The sample comprised PBMCs or T cells enriched from blood (not recorded which). Here the CDR3 DNA reads TGCGCCAGCAGCATGGGGACAGAAAACATTCAGTACTTC. Protein sequence: CASSMGTENIQYF.